Reported below is one TCR beta chain. Data came from immunoSEQ multiplex PCR; TCRdb stores just in-frame clones and leaves some out. The sample holds about 14,000 clones, around 74% seen once. This sample is drawn from a study of neoadjuvant anti-PD-1 for oral cavity cancer. Study-level background: Patients without progression received a fourth nivolumab dose around day 43, then surgical resection on days 50-56.

CDR3 length: 15 residues. Germline V CDR1 and CDR2: SGHTS, YDEGEE. Deletions cut 0 bases from V and 4 bases from J, with 12 bases between. Time point: after neoadjuvant nivolumab, at surgical resection. The specimen comprised PBMCs, sampled after nivolumab (anti-PD-1) treatment. This TCR derives from a person aged 35-79 years with oral cavity squamous cell carcinoma. This chain links TRBV5-8 with TRBJ2-3; D perhaps matches TRBD1 (5 bases). CDR3 sequence (DNA): TGTGCCAGCAGCTTGGGATCTTGGGGCGCAGATACGCAGTATTTT. Translation: CASSLGSWGADTQYF.